This T cell receptor beta chain originates from a study of cytomegalovirus exposure and HLA in healthy donors. A remark on this clone: The antigen remains undetermined. Relative to the germline gene, one junction end is altered; a read error may explain this.

Study-level results: About 87% or about 30% of the time was how often most TCR beta V segments were productive, according to an earlier analysis. HLA alleles showed associations with about 17,000 TCR beta sequences in a later analysis, at a 0.05 false discovery rate.

Use of 60 Vbeta and 13 Jbeta primers characterized the PCR. This table comes from immunoSEQ multiplex PCR, and its TCRdb copy is limited to in-frame clones, with some not included. This sample has 95,000 to 100,000 clones, with about 74% found just once. This CDR3 region has 16 residues. Germline V gene sequence: CDR1 MNHNY, CDR2 SVGAGI (reference sequence). Sequenced input: PBMCs. V usage is TRBV6-6 and J usage is TRBJ2-7, with 9 bases that match TRBD2. The receptor was derived from a female donor in good health and CMV-seronegative. The CDR3 DNA reads TGTGGCAGCAGTTATCATTCGGTAGCGGGAGTGGGTGAGCAGTACTTC. Translated, it gives CGSSYHSVAGVGEQYF.